This T cell receptor (beta chain) was captured in a study of cytomegalovirus exposure and HLA in healthy donors. Findings of the study overall: Later analysis found that TCR beta chains associated with HLA were more clonally expanded than other, equally common chains.

Turning to this clone: Its matching antigen is unknown.

Germline CDR1 and CDR2: MGHRA and YSYEKL. The CDR3 has 13 amino acids. The V and J ends lost 6 bases and 0 bases respectively, with 8 bases between them. With 60 Vbeta and 13 Jbeta primers, the PCR was carried out. Data came from immunoSEQ multiplex PCR; TCRdb stores just in-frame clones and leaves some out. The top ten clones hold 1.4% of a sample with 62,000 or so clones, around 87% of them seen once. The gene calls are TRBV4-1 and TRBJ1-1; no clear D gene. Material: PBMCs. The clonotype was recovered from a man aged 18-30 years in good health and CMV-seronegative. The CDR3, as DNA: TGCGCCAGCAGGCGGTCCCTGAACACTGAAGCTTTCTTT. Amino acid sequence: CASRRSLNTEAFF.